This T cell receptor beta chain was recorded in a study of shared clonotypes between healthy human individuals. This CDR3 contains 16 residues. V lost 3 bases, J lost 6 bases, and 19 bases lay in between. CDR1 SGDLS and CDR2 YYNGEE come from the germline V gene. Profiling relied on immunoSEQ multiplex PCR, and the TCRdb table lists in-frame clones only, not all of them. The sample holds over a million clones, 98% seen once. The split of CD4+ cells yielded CD45RA+ naive and CD45RA-negative memory subsets. This TCR was recovered from a man between 25 and 39 years old in good health. The chain couples TRBV9 to TRBJ2-1, with D perhaps TRBD1 (6 bases). Sequenced input: naive CD4+ T cells sorted from blood. Subset indicated: CD45RA+ positively selected. This CDR3 reads CASSGYDRLFVNEQFF. Here the CDR3 DNA reads TGTGCCAGCAGCGGCTATGACAGGTTGTTTGTCAATGAGCAGTTCTTC.